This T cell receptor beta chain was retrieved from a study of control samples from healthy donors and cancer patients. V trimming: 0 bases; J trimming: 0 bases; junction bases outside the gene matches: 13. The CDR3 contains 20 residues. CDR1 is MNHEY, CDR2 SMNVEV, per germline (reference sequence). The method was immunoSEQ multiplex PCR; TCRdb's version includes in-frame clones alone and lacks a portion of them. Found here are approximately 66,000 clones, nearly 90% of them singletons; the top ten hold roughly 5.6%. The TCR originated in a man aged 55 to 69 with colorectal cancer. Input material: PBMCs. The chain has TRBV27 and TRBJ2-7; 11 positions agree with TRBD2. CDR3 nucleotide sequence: TGTGCCAGCAGTTTATCGGGGGCACTAGCGGGGGTCCCCCCCTCCTACGAGCAGTACTTC. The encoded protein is CASSLSGALAGVPPSYEQYF.